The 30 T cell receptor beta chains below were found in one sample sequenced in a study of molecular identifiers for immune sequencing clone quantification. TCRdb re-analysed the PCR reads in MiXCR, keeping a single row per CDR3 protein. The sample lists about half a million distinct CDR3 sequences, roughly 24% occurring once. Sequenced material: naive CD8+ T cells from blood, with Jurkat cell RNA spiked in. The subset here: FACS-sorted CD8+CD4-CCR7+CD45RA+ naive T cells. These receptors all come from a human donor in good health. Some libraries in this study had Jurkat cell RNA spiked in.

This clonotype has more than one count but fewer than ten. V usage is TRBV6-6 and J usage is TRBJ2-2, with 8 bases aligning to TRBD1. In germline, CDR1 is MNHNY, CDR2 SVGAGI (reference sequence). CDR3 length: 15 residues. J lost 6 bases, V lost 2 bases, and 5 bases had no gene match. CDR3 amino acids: CASSYLKTGAGELFF. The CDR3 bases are TGTGCCAGCAGTTACCTAAAGACAGGGGCCGGGGAGCTGTTTTTT.

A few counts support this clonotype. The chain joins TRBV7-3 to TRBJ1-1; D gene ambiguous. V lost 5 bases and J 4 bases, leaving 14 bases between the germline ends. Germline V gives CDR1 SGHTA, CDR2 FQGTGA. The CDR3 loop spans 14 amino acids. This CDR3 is CASSLSPTSTEAFF. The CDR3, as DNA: TGTGCCAGCAGCCTTTCCCCGACCTCCACTGAAGCTTTCTTT.

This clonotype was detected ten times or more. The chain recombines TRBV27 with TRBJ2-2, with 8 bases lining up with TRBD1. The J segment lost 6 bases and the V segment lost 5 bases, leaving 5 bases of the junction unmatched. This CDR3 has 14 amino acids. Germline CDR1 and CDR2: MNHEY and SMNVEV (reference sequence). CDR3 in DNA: TGTGCCAGCAGTCTCCAGGGGGCGGCCGGGGAGCTGTTTTTT. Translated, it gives CASSLQGAAGELFF.

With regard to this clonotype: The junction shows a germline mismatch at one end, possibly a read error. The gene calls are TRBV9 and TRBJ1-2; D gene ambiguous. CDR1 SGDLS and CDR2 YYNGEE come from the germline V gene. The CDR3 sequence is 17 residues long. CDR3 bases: TGTGCCGGCAGCGTAGAGGGCCGGGTTGGAGTTTATAATGGCTACACCTTC. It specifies CAGSVEGRVGVYNGYTF.

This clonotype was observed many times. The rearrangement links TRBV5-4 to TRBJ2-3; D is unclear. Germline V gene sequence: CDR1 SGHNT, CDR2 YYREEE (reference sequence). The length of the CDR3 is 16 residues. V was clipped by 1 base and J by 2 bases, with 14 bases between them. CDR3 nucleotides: TGTGCCAGCAGCTTGAGTGGCCGCTCCCACACAGATACGCAGTATTTT. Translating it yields CASSLSGRSHTDTQYF.

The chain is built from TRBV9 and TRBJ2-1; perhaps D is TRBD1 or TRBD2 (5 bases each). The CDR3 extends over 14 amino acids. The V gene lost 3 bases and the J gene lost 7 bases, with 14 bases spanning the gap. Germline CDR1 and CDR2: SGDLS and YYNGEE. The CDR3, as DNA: TGTGCCAGCAGCGCCGGGGCCCCGGGAAATGAGCAGTTCTTC. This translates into CASSAGAPGNEQFF.

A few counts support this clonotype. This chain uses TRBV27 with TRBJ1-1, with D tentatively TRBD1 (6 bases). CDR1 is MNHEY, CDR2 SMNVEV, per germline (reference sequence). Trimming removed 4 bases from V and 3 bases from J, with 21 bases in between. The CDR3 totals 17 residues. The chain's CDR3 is CASSSMSPTGWDTEAFF. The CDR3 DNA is TGTGCCAGCAGTTCCATGAGCCCAACAGGGTGGGACACTGAAGCTTTCTTT.

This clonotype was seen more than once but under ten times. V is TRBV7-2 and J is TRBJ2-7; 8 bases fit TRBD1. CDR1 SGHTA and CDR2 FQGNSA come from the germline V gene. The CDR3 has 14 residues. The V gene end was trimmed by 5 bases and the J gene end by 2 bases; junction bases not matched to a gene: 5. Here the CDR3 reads CASSHMTGAYEQYF. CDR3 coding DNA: TGTGCCAGCAGCCACATGACAGGGGCCTACGAGCAGTACTTC.

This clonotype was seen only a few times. The CDR3 DNA is TGTGCCAGCTTCAGGGATCGCACTGAAGCTTTCTTT. Protein: CASFRDRTEAFF. The chain is built from TRBV12-3 or TRBV12-4 and TRBJ1-1, with TRBD1 as a possible D gene (5 bases). This CDR3 has 12 amino acids. Trimming took off 8 bases at V and 4 bases at J, with 11 bases between the two ends.

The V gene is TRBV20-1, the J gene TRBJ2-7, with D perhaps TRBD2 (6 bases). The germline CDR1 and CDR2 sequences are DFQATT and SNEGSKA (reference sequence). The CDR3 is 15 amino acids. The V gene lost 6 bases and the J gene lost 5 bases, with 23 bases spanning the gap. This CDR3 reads CSATVGSQWWDEQYF. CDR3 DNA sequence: TGCAGTGCCACGGTCGGGAGCCAGTGGTGGGACGAGCAGTACTTC.

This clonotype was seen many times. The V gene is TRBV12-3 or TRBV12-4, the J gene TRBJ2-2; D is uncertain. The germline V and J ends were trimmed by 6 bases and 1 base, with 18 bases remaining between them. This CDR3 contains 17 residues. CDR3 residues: CASSLLRQILNTGELFF. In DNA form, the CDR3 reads TGTGCCAGCAGCCTTCTAAGACAAATATTGAACACCGGGGAGCTGTTTTTT.

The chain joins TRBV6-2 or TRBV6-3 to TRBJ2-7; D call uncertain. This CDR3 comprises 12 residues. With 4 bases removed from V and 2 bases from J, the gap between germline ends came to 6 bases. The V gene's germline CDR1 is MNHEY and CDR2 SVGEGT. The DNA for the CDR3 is TGTGCCAGCAGTTTTCTAGCCTACGAGCAGTACTTC. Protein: CASSFLAYEQYF.

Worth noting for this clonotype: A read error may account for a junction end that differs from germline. The CDR3 reads CVSSAEGLAGASTDTQYF. CDR3 coding DNA: TGTGTCAGCAGCGCCGAGGGACTAGCGGGAGCTAGCACAGATACGCAGTATTTT. The rearrangement uses TRBV9 and TRBJ2-3; TRBD2 aligns across 14 bases. Germline V lookup: CDR1 SGDLS, CDR2 YYNGEE. This CDR3 spans 18 amino acids.

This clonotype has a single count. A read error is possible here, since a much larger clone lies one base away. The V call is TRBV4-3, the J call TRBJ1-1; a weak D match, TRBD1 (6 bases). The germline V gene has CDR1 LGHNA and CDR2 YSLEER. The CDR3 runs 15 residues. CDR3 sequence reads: CVSSQETGFNTEAFF. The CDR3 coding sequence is TGCGTCAGCAGCCAAGAAACAGGGTTTAACACTGAAGCTTTCTTT.

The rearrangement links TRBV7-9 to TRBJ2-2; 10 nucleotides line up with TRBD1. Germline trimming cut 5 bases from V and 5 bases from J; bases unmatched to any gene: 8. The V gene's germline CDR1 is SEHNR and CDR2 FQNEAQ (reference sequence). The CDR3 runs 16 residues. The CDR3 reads CASSPTGGAGTGELFF. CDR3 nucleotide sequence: TGTGCCAGCAGCCCGACAGGGGGCGCCGGGACCGGGGAGCTGTTTTTT.

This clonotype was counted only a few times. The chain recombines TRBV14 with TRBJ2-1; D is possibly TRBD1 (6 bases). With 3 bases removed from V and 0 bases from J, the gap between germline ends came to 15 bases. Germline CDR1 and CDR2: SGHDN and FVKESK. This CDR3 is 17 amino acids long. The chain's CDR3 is CASSHYRDTSSYNEQFF. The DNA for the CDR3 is TGTGCCAGCAGCCATTACCGGGACACTAGCTCCTACAATGAGCAGTTCTTC.

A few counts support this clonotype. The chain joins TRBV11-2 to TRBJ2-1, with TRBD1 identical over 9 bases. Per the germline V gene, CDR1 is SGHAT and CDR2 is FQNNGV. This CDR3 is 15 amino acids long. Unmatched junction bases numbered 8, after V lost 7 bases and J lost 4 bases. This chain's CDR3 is CASTPWDRAYNEQFF. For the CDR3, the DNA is TGTGCCAGCACCCCTTGGGACAGGGCTTACAATGAGCAGTTCTTC.

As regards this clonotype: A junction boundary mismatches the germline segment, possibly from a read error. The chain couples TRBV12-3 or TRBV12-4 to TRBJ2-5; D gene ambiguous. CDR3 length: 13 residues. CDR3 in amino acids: CACSPRFQETQYF. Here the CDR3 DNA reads TGTGCCTGCAGTCCCCGGTTCCAAGAGACCCAGTACTTC.

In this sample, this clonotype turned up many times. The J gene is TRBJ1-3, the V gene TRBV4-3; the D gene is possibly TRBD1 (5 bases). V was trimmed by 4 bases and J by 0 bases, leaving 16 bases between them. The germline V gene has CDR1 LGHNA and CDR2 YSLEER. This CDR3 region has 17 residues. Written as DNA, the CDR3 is TGCGCCAGCAGCCCAGCCGACAGTGATTACTCTGGAAACACCATATATTTT. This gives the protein CASSPADSDYSGNTIYF.

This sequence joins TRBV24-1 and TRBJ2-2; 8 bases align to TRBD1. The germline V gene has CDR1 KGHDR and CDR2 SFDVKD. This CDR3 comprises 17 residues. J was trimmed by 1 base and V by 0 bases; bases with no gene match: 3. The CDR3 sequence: CATSDLGGTGNTGELFF. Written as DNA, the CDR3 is TGTGCCACCAGTGATTTGGGCGGGACAGGGAACACCGGGGAGCTGTTTTTT.

For the CDR3, the DNA is TGTGCCACCAGTGATTTGCCAGGGACTAACACCGGGGAGCTGTTTTTT. Its protein product is CATSDLPGTNTGELFF. This chain connects TRBV24-1 to TRBJ2-2; possible D gene TRBD2, 6 bases. The CDR3 is 16 residues long. V was cut by 0 bases and J by 2 bases, with 9 bases left in between. The germline CDR1 and CDR2 sequences are KGHDR and SFDVKD.

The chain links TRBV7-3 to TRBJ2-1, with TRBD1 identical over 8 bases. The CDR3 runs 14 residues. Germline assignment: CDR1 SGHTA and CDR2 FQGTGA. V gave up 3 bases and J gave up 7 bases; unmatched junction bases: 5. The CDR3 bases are TGTGCCAGCAGCTTGACAGGGGCGCTGAATGAGCAGTTCTTC. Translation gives CASSLTGALNEQFF.

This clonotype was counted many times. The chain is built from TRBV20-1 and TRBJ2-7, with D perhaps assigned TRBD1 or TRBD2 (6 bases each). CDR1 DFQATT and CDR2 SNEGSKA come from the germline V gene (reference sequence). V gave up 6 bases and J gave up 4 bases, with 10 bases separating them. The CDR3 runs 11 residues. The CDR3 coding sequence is TGCAGTGCCGGGGGCAGTTACGAGCAGTACTTC. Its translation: CSAGGSYEQYF.

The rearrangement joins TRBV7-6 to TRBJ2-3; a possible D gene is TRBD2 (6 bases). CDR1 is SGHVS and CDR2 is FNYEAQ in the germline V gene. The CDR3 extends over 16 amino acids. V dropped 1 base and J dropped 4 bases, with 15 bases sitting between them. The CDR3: CASSLGREWGADTQYF. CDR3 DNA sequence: TGTGCCAGCAGCTTAGGCAGGGAGTGGGGGGCAGATACGCAGTATTTT.

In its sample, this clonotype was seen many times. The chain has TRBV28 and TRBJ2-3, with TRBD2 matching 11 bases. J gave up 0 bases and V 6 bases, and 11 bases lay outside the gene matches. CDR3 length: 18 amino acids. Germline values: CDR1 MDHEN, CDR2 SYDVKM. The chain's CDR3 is CASSQRLAGYTSTDTQYF. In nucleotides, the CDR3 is TGTGCCAGCAGCCAACGACTAGCGGGATACACTAGCACAGATACGCAGTATTTT.

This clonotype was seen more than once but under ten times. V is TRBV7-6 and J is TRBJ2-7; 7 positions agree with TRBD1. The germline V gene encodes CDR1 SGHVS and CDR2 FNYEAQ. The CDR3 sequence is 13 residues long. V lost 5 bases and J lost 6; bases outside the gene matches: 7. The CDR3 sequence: CASSIGTDGEQYF. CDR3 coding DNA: TGTGCCAGCAGCATCGGGACAGACGGCGAGCAGTACTTC.

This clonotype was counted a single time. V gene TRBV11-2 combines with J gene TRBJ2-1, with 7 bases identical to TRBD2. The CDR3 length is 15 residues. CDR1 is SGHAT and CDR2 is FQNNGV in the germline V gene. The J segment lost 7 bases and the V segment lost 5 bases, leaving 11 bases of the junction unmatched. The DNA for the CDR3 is TGTGCCAGCAGCCCTTATTTTGACGGGGGGAATGAGCAGTTCTTC. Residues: CASSPYFDGGNEQFF.

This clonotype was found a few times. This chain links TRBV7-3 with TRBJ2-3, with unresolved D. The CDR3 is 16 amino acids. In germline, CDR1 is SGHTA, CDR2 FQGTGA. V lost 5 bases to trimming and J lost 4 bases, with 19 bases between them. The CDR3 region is CASSGEARTRPDTQYF. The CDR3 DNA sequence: TGTGCCAGCAGCGGTGAGGCCCGAACCAGGCCAGATACGCAGTATTTT.

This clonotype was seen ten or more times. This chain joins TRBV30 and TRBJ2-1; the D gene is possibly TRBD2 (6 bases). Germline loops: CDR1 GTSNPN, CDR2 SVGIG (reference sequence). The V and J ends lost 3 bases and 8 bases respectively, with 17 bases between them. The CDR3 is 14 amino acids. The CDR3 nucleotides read TGTGCCTGGAGCGCGACTAGTAAGGTCGATGAGCAGTTCTTC. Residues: CAWSATSKVDEQFF.

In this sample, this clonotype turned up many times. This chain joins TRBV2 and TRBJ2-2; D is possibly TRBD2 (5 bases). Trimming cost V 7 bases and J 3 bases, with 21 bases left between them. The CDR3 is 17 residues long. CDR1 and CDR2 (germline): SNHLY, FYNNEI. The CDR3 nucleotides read TGTGCCAGCAAAAGCTTCCGGGATGAAGGGTACACCGGGGAGCTGTTTTTT. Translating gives CASKSFRDEGYTGELFF. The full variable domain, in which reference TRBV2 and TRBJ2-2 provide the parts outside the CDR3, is EPEVTQTPSHQVTQMGQEVILRCVPISNHLYFYWYRQILGQKVEFLVSFYNNEISEKSEIFDDQFSVERPDGSNFTLKIRSTKLEDSAMYFCASKSFRDEGYTGELFFGEGSRLTVL.